A single sample is the source of the 22 T cell receptor beta chains below, sequenced in a study of blood T cells in healthy people across ages. Then a second PCR, running about 6 to 11 cycles, was carried out with a sample-barcoded 5' primer and a J-beta primer mix. TCRdb passed the 5' RACE reads through MiXCR, listing each CDR3 protein once. Of approximately 490,000 distinct CDR3 sequences in the sample, nearly 25% were seen once. The same data also went into a second study, on T cells of mothers and their children.

The sequenced sample consisted of blood. The source is a boy aged 10-17 years in good health.

The chain is built from TRBV28 and TRBJ2-1, with TRBD2 as a possible D gene (5 bases). The CDR3 spans 15 residues. Germline-derived CDR1 and CDR2 are MDHEN and SYDVKM. Trimming shortened V by 3 bases and J by 3 bases, and 12 bases separated the two germline ends. For the CDR3, the DNA is TGTGCCAGCAGTTTTCGGGGTGCGAACTACAATGAGCAGTTCTTC. Translated, it gives CASSFRGANYNEQFF.

This clonotype was seen a few times. V usage is TRBV4-3 and J usage is TRBJ1-4; a weak D match, TRBD1 (5 bases). V was pared by 1 base and J by 5 bases, with 17 bases between. The CDR3 consists of 17 residues. CDR1 is LGHNA, CDR2 YSLEER, per germline. For the CDR3, the DNA is TGCGCCAGCAGCCAAGGTGGGGCCCGAGGGCTAAATGAAAAACTGTTTTTT. Amino acids: CASSQGGARGLNEKLFF.

The table lists this clonotype with many counts. This chain's CDR3 is CASKEVTYSNQPQHF. The CDR3 nucleotides read TGTGCCAGCAAGGAGGTAACCTATAGCAATCAGCCCCAGCATTTT. V usage is TRBV27 and J usage is TRBJ1-5; D is unresolved. Germline V gives CDR1 MNHEY, CDR2 SMNVEV (reference sequence). The CDR3 runs 15 residues. Trimming shortened V by 7 bases and J by 0 bases, and 13 bases separated the two germline ends.

This clonotype has only a few counts. The CDR3: CASSLPGPRTQYF. CDR3 coding DNA: TGTGCCAGCAGCCTCCCCGGCCCAAGGACGCAGTATTTT. The chain uses TRBV7-2 and TRBJ2-3, with D unresolved. Germline V gives CDR1 SGHTA, CDR2 FQGNSA. CDR3 length: 13 residues. Trimming stripped 5 bases from V and 9 bases from J, with 15 bases between.

In its sample, this clonotype was seen a few times. This sequence joins TRBV5-1 and TRBJ2-5; no reliable D call. Germline CDR1 is SGHRS and CDR2 is YFSETQ. CDR3 length: 13 amino acids. V dropped 2 bases and J dropped 4 bases, with 9 bases sitting between them. In DNA, the CDR3 is TGCGCCAGCAGCTTAGGATTCACAGAGACCCAGTACTTC. Translating it yields CASSLGFTETQYF.

V usage is TRBV29-1 and J usage is TRBJ2-1, with 7 bases that match TRBD2. The J segment lost 7 bases and the V segment lost 5 bases, leaving 11 bases of the junction unmatched. Germline lookup yields CDR1 SQVTM and CDR2 ANQGSEA. CDR3 length: 14 residues. CDR3 protein: CSVLKRGLVNEQFF. In DNA, the CDR3 is TGCAGCGTTTTAAAGCGGGGCCTGGTAAATGAGCAGTTCTTC.

V and J are TRBV7-9 and TRBJ2-3; 8 bases are shared with TRBD2. Trimming removed 6 bases from V and 2 bases from J; junction bases left unmatched: 4. Germline V lookup: CDR1 SEHNR, CDR2 FQNEAQ (reference sequence). This CDR3 contains 14 residues. CDR3 nucleotides: TGTGCCAGCAGGTTGCGGGGGGACACAGATACGCAGTATTTT. Translated, it gives CASRLRGDTDTQYF.

This clonotype has more than one count but fewer than ten. V gene TRBV7-2 combines with J gene TRBJ2-1; 12 bases are shared with TRBD1. CDR3 length equals 16 residues. Germline CDR1 reads SGHTA; CDR2 reads FQGNSA. V shed 1 base and J 7 bases; nucleotides not matched to a gene: 5. The CDR3 is CASSLVGTGGRNEQFF. CDR3 bases: TGTGCCAGCAGCTTAGTGGGGACAGGGGGCAGGAATGAGCAGTTCTTC.

About this clonotype itself: The junction and the germline gene differ at one end; a read error may be behind it. The genes are TRBV15 and TRBJ2-1; D is ambiguous. CDR1 is LNHNV, CDR2 YYDKDF, per germline (reference sequence). The CDR3 contains 15 residues. The CDR3 spells CATSRDPRSYNEQFF. The CDR3 bases are TGCGCCACCAGCAGAGATCCCAGATCGTACAATGAGCAGTTCTTC.

The chain carries TRBV4-1 and TRBJ2-1, with D possibly being TRBD1 (6 bases). V lost 0 bases to trimming and J lost 7 bases, with 19 bases between them. The CDR3 loop spans 17 amino acids. Germline loops: CDR1 MGHRA, CDR2 YSYEKL. CDR3 sequence reads: CASSQDGASSRGNEQFF. CDR3 nucleotides: TGCGCCAGCAGCCAAGATGGAGCGTCCTCAAGGGGGAATGAGCAGTTCTTC.

This clonotype has ten or more counts. The chain employs TRBV3-1 and TRBJ1-1, with 8 positions matching TRBD1. Trimming at V came to 2 bases and at J to 4 bases, leaving 6 bases not matched to a gene. This CDR3 contains 15 residues. Germline V gene data show CDR1 as LGHDT and CDR2 as YNNKEL (reference sequence). As DNA, the CDR3 is TGTGCCAGCAGCCAACGAACAGGGGGAGGCACTGAAGCTTTCTTT. This sequence encodes CASSQRTGGGTEAFF.

The rearrangement uses TRBV7-9 and TRBJ1-2; D uncertain. Germline-derived CDR1 and CDR2 are SEHNR and FQNEAQ (reference sequence). The CDR3 is 13 amino acids. V was pared by 1 base and J by 3 bases, with 6 bases between. The CDR3 nucleotides read TGTGCCAGCAGCTTAGAACGCGACTATGGCTACACCTTC. Translated, it gives CASSLERDYGYTF.

In its sample, this clonotype was seen a few times. The CDR3 DNA sequence: TGTGCCAGCAGTGACCTTGGCGGGGGCCCTCGGGATGAGCAGTTCTTC. Its protein is CASSDLGGGPRDEQFF. The chain links TRBV28 to TRBJ2-1; D is perhaps TRBD2 (7 bases). The ends were cut back, 5 bases at V and 8 bases at J, with 22 bases in the middle. From germline, CDR1 is MDHEN and CDR2 SYDVKM. This CDR3 contains 16 residues. The variable domain in full, completed from reference TRBV28 and TRBJ2-1, reads DVKVTQSSRYLVKRTGEKVFLECVQDMDHENMFWYRQDPGLGLRLIYFSYDVKMKEKGDIPEGYSVSREKKERFSLILESASTNQTSMYLCASSDLGGGPRDEQFFGPGTRLTVL.

This clonotype was counted between two and nine times. This chain uses TRBV6-1 with TRBJ1-2; D uncertain. The CDR3 totals 13 residues. Trimming shortened V by 1 base and J by 8 bases, and 11 bases separated the two germline ends. CDR1 and CDR2 from the germline V gene are MNHNS and SASEGT. CDR3 in DNA: TGTGCCAGCAGTGAAGTCGACGGCAGGGGCTACACCTTC. Amino acids: CASSEVDGRGYTF.

This chain uses TRBV24-1 with TRBJ1-1; a possible D gene is TRBD1 (5 bases). Trimming removed 9 bases at V and 3 bases at J, with 10 bases between. Germline CDR1 is KGHDR and CDR2 is SFDVKD. The CDR3 runs to 12 residues. In nucleotides, the CDR3 is TGTGCCACCGCCCGGGACCACACTGAAGCTTTCTTT. Protein sequence: CATARDHTEAFF.

This clonotype was detected only a few times. This chain uses TRBV4-3 with TRBJ2-5; the match to TRBD1 covers 9 bases. Trimming cost V 0 bases and J 5 bases; bases outside gene matches: 10. Germline assignment: CDR1 LGHNA and CDR2 YSLEER. The CDR3 has 17 amino acids. The CDR3 region has the DNA TGCGCCAGCAGCCAAGATTTTCCACAGGGGGCATGGGAGACCCAGTACTTC. Translated, it gives CASSQDFPQGAWETQYF.

A note on this clonotype: Without the conserved terminal phenylalanine or tryptophan, this CDR3 likely stems from a read error. This rearrangement joins TRBV5-1 to TRBJ2-5, with unresolved D. The V gene lost 5 bases and the J gene lost 3 bases, with 5 bases spanning the gap. The CDR3 runs 11 residues. Germline CDR1 SGHRS, CDR2 YFSETQ. The DNA for the CDR3 is TGCGCCAGCAGTCTGGAAGAGACCCAGTACCTC. This codes for CASSLEETQYL.

This clonotype was seen more than once but under ten times. This CDR3 is CASSSTVAGSGRALEQFF. DNA for the CDR3: TGTGCCAGCAGCTCTACCGTGGCGGGGAGCGGGAGGGCCTTAGAGCAGTTCTTC. V usage is TRBV7-9 and J usage is TRBJ2-5; 10 bases are shared with TRBD2. TRBJ2-1 matches the DNA end more closely, so the J call is doubtful. Looked up from germline, CDR1 is SEHNR and CDR2 is FQNEAQ (reference sequence). The CDR3 loop spans 18 amino acids.

The CDR3 sequence is CASSLDRVISGNTIYF. The CDR3 nucleotides are TGTGCCAGCAGCTTGGATAGGGTCATCTCTGGAAACACCATATATTTT. This chain links TRBV11-2 with TRBJ1-3; D remains ambiguous. The CDR3 consists of 16 residues. Germline V gene sequence: CDR1 SGHAT, CDR2 FQNNGV. V gave up 3 bases and J gave up 0 bases, with 12 bases separating them.

This clonotype was detected only a few times. The chain employs TRBV27 and TRBJ2-5; no clear D. The CDR3 is 16 residues long. Per the germline V gene, CDR1 is MNHEY and CDR2 is SMNVEV (reference sequence). V was clipped by 3 bases and J by 1 base, with 15 bases between them. The CDR3 coding sequence is TGTGCCAGCAGTTTCGGTCAGCCTCGTATCCAAGAGACCCAGTACTTC. It yields the protein CASSFGQPRIQETQYF.

The chain combines TRBV4-1 with TRBJ2-7, with D unclear. Between the trimmed V and J ends, which lost 0 bases and 7 bases, there was a span of 10 bases. Germline CDR1 and CDR2: MGHRA and YSYEKL. The CDR3 contains 13 residues. The CDR3 reads CASSQEIGREQYF. The CDR3 region has the DNA TGCGCCAGCAGCCAAGAGATAGGGCGGGAGCAGTACTTC.

A note on this clonotype: A read error may account for a junction end that differs from germline. This chain links TRBV7-9 with TRBJ1-1, with D perhaps matching TRBD1 (5 bases). Looked up from germline, CDR1 is SEHNR and CDR2 is FQNEAQ (reference sequence). The CDR3 runs to 12 residues. CDR3 amino acids: CASSLGHTEASF. The CDR3 DNA reads TGTGCCAGCAGCTTGGGGCACACTGAAGCTTCCTTT. The whole variable domain, filled in from reference TRBV7-9 and TRBJ1-1, reads DTGVSQNPRHKITKRGQNVTFRCDPISEHNRLYWYRQTLGQGPEFLTYFQNEAQLEKSRLLSDRFSAERPKGSFSTLEIQRTEQGDSAMYLCASSLGHTEASFGQGTRLTVV.